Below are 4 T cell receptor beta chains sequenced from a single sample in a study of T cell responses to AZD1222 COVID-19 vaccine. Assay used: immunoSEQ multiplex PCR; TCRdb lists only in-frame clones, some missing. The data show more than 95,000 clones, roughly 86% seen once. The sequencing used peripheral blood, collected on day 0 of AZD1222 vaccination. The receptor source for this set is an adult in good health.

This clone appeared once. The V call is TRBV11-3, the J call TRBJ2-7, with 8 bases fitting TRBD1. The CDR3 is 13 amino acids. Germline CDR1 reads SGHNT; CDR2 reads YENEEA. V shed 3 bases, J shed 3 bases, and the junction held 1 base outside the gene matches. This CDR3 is CASSFGQGYEQYF. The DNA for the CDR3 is TGTGCCAGCAGCTTTGGACAGGGCTACGAGCAGTACTTC.

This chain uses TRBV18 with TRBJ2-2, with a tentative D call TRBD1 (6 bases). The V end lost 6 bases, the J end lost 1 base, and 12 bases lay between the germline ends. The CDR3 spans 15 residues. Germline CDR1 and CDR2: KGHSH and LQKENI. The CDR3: CASSLRTVNTGELFF. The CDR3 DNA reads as TGTGCCAGCTCTCTGAGGACAGTGAACACCGGGGAGCTGTTTTTT.

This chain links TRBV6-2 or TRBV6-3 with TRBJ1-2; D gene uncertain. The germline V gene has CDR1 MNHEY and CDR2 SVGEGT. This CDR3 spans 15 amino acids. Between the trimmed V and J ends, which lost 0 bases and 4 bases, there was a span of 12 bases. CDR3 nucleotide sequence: TGTGCCAGCAGTTACTCGAGGACGGAGTTCTATGGCTACACCTTC. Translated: CASSYSRTEFYGYTF.

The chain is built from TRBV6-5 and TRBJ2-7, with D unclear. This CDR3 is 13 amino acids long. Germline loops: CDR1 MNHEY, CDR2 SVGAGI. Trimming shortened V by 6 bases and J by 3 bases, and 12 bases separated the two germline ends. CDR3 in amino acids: CASRPGPLYEQYF. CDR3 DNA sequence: TGTGCCAGCAGGCCCGGACCACTCTACGAGCAGTACTTC.